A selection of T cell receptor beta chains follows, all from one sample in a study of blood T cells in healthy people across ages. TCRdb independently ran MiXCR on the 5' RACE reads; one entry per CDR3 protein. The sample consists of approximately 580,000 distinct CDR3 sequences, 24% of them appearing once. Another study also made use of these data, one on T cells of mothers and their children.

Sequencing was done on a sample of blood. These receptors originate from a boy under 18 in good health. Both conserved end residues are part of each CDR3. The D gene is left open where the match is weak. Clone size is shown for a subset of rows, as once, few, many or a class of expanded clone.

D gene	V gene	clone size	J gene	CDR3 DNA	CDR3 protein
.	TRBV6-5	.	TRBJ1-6	TGTGCCAGCAGTTTCTGGGACCGAGATAATTCACCCCTCCACTTT	CASSFWDRDNSPLHF
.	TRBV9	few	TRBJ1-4	TGTGCCAGCAGCCCCCGTCCCTTCGGGGATGAAAAACTGTTTTTT	CASSPRPFGDEKLFF
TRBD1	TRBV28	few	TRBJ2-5	TGTGCCAGCAGTTTCAAGGACAGGGCAAAATACTTC	CASSFKDRAKYF
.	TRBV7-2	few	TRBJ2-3	TGTGCCAGCAGCTCGCAGGCCCCCACAGATACGCAGTATTTT	CASSSQAPTDTQYF
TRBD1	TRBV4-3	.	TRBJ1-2	TGCGCCAGCAGCCAAGACGGGACAGGGGGCTACACCTTC	CASSQDGTGGYTF
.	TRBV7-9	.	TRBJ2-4	TGTGCCAGCAGCTTAGGGGCCAGGGCATCGGCCAAAAACATTCAGTACTTC	CASSLGARASAKNIQYF
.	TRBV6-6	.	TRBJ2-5	TGTGCCAGCATCAAACAGGGGGGGGAGACCCAGTACTTC	CASIKQGGETQYF
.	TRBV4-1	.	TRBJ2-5	TGCGCCAGCAGGTCCATTTGGGGAGAGTCCCAAGAGACCCAGTACTTC	CASRSIWGESQETQYF
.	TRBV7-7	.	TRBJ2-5	TGTGCTAGCAGCTTAGCGGCGACAGCGGGAGAGACCCAGTACTTC	CASSLAATAGETQYF
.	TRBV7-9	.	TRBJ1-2	TGTACCAGCGACGGACAGTACTATGGCTACACCTTC	CTSDGQYYGYTF
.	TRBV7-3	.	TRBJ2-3	TGTGCCAGCAGCTTAAATGGACGCGGGGTCGGCGCAGATACGCAGTATTTT	CASSLNGRGVGADTQYF
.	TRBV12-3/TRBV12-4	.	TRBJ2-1	TGTGCCAGCAGGGCCGTTGATGAGCAGTTCTTC	CASRAVDEQFF
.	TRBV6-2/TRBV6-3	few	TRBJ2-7	TGTGCCAGCAGTTCGGGCAGGGACTCCTACGAGCAGTACTTC	CASSSGRDSYEQYF
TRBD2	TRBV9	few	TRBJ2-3	TGTGCCAGCAGCGTAGCTCTTAGCGGGCAGGCGTACACAGATACGCAGTATTTT	CASSVALSGQAYTDTQYF
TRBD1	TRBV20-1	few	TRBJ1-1	TGCAGTGCTGGACAGGGGGCGAGCACTGAAGCTTTCTTT	CSAGQGASTEAFF
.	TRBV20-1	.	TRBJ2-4	TGCAGTGCTACAGACCTAGCCAAAAACATTCAGTACTTC	CSATDLAKNIQYF
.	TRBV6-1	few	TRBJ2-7	TGTGCCAGCAGTGATGCTGAGGTGCAGCAGTACTTC	CASSDAEVQQYF
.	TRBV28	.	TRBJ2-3	TGTGCCAGCTCCCCGCGTTGGCAGGGGAGAACAGATACGCAGTATTTT	CASSPRWQGRTDTQYF
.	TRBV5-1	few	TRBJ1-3	TGCGCCAGCAGCACCGGGCCGCACTCTGGAAACACCATATATTTT	CASSTGPHSGNTIYF
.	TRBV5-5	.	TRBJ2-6	TGTGCCAGCAGCTCTCAGACAGGTTCCAACTCTGGGGCCAACGTCCTGACTTTC	CASSSQTGSNSGANVLTF
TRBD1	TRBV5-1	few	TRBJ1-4	TGCGCCAGCAGCTTACTCCCGGGACAGGTGGGGGAAAAACTGTTTTTT	CASSLLPGQVGEKLFF
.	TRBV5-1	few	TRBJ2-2	TGCGCCAGCAGCCTGCATGAGGGAGGCACCGGGGAGCTGTTTTTT	CASSLHEGGTGELFF
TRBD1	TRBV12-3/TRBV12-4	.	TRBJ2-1	TGTGCCTCGATGGGGGGACAGGGGGCGGATGAGCAGTTCTTC	CASMGGQGADEQFF
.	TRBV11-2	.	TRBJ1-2	TGTGCCAGCAGCCCGGGGGGGGCACTCTATGGCTACACCTTC	CASSPGGALYGYTF
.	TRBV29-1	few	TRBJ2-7	TGCAGCGTACAACTCCGGGACAAGAGCTCCTACGAGCAGTACTTC	CSVQLRDKSSYEQYF
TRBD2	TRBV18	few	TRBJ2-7	TGTGCCAGCTCACAGGGGACTAGCGGGACCTACGAGCAGTACTTC	CASSQGTSGTYEQYF
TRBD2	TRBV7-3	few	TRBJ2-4	TGTGCCAGCAGCCGCGGGGGGTTAGCCAAAAACATTCAGTACTTC	CASSRGGLAKNIQYF
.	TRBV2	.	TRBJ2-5	TGTGCCAGCAGTGGGACGGTGACCCAGTACTTC	CASSGTVTQYF
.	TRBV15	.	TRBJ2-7	TGTGCCACCAGCAGAGATATAGCCTACGAGCAGTACTTC	CATSRDIAYEQYF
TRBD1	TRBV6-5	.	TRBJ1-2	TGTGCCAGCAGTTATGGACAGGGGGCGGACCATGGCTACACCTTC	CASSYGQGADHGYTF
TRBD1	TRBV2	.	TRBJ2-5	TGTGCCAGCGGATTACAGGGGCGAAAAGAAGAGACCCAGTACTTC	CASGLQGRKEETQYF
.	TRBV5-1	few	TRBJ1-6	TGCGCCAGCAGCTTAAGGGACGGGGGAGGCAATTCACCCCTCCACTTT	CASSLRDGGGNSPLHF
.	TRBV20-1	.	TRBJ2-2	TGCAGTGCTAGGGTGAACACCGGGGAGCTGTTTTTT	CSARVNTGELFF
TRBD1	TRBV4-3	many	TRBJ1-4	TGCGCCAGCAGCCAAGATCCCCCGGGACAGGGTGAAAAACTGTTTTTT	CASSQDPPGQGEKLFF
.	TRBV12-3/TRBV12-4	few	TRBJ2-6	TGTGCCAGCAGTTTACCCTTCTCTGGGGCCAACGTCCTGACTTTC	CASSLPFSGANVLTF
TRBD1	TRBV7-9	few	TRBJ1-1	TGTGCCAGCAGGGACGGGACAGGGGGCTCTGAAGCTTTCTTT	CASRDGTGGSEAFF
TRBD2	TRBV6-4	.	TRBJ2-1	TGTGCCAGCAGTGACCAGTTTGTTAGCGGGGTTGAGCAGTTCTTC	CASSDQFVSGVEQFF
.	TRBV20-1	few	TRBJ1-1	TGCAGTGCTCCTGCCTTACAACAGTTCATGAACACTGAAGCTTTCTTT	CSAPALQQFMNTEAFF
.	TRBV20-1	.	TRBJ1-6	TGCAGTGCTAGACCTAATCTGGACACCGTTAATTCACCCCTCCACTTT	CSARPNLDTVNSPLHF
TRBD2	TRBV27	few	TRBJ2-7	TGTGCCAGCAGACTAGCGGGAGGGATCAAGTACGAGCAGTACTTC	CASRLAGGIKYEQYF
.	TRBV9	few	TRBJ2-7	TGTGCCAGCAGCGAGGGGAGGGGACAGTTCTACGAGCAGTACTTC	CASSEGRGQFYEQYF
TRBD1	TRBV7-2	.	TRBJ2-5	TGTGCCAGCAGCAATCCCACAGGGGCCCAAGAGACCCAGTACTTC	CASSNPTGAQETQYF
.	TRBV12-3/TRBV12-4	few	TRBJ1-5	TGTGCCAGCAGTTGGCAGAGTAGCAATCAGCCCCAGCATTTT	CASSWQSSNQPQHF
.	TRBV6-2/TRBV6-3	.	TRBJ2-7	TGTGCCAGCAGGGAGGACAGACCCTACGAGCAGTACTTC	CASREDRPYEQYF
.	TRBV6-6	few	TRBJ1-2	TGTGCCAGCAGTTCCTATGCGGATGCGGACACCTTC	CASSSYADADTF
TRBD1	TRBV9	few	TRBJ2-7	TGTGCCAGCAGCGTAATGAGCGGGACAGGGGGCCACGAGCAGTACTTC	CASSVMSGTGGHEQYF
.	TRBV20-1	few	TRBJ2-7	TGCAGTGCTAGGGCAGGGCCAAGGTACGAGCAGTACTTC	CSARAGPRYEQYF
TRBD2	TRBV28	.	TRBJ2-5	TGTGCCAGCCTGGGGAGGGAGTGTGTGAAGACCCAGTACTTC	CASLGRECVKTQYF
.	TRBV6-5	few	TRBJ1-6	TGTGCCAGCAGTTACTGGGTCCTTGGTTCACCCCTCCACTTT	CASSYWVLGSPLHF
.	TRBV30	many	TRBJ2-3	TGTGCCTGGAACCTAGGACCTGGGGATACGCAGTATTTT	CAWNLGPGDTQYF
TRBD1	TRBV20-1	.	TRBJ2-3	TGCAGTGTCGGGACAGGGCAGACAGATACGCAGTATTTT	CSVGTGQTDTQYF
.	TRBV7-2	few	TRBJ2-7	TGTGCCAGCAGCTTAGCCGAGGGATCCCCTACGGGGGAGCAGTACTTC	CASSLAEGSPTGEQYF
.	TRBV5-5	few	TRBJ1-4	TGTGCCAGCAGGCCGCTAGGGACGGCTAATGAAAAACTGTTTTTT	CASRPLGTANEKLFF
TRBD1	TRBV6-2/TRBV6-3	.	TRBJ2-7	TGTGCCAGCAGACCACATCCGGGACAGGGAGGCTACGAGCAGTACTTC	CASRPHPGQGGYEQYF
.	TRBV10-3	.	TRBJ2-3	TGTGCCATCGGGGCCCCAGATACGCAGTATTTT	CAIGAPDTQYF
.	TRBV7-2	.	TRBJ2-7	TGTGCCAGCAGCTTAGGGCCCTTAGGCGAGCAGTACTTC	CASSLGPLGEQYF
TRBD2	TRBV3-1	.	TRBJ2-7	TGTGCCAGCAGCCAAGAAACGGGAGGGCCGGTCGAGCAGTACTTC	CASSQETGGPVEQYF
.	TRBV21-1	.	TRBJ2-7	TGTGCCAGCAGTTCCCCGCTATTAGCGCGGTACTCCTACGAGCAGTACTTC	CASSSPLLARYSYEQYF
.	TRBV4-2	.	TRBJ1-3	TGTGCCAGCAGCCAGAGGACGGCTGGAAACACCATATATTTT	CASSQRTAGNTIYF